This TCR beta chain was retrieved from a study of control samples from healthy donors and cancer patients (dated by TCRdb to about 2020). The CDR3 runs 14 amino acids, cysteine and phenylalanine included. Kept here is only the CDR3 DNA, which spans 42 bases and is read in frame from base 1. Looking up the germline V gene yields CDR1 MNHEY and CDR2 SVGAGI. Trimming leaves V shorter by 0 bases and J shorter by 6 bases, with the junction holding 5 bases beyond the gene matches. The library was generated by the immunoSEQ multiplex PCR assay. This is the immuneACCESS table as TCRdb keeps it, with only in-frame sequences that have V and J called. A part of the clones is gone; compared with another copy, unresolved V genes explain less than half, and the rest is unexplained. The sample table shows 100,000 to 150,000 clones, and approximately 94% are seen once. The ten biggest clones cover 1.7% of the sample.

With regard to this clone: Its cognate antigen has yet to be identified. Within one base of it there is no much larger clone, and no base qualities were kept.

The receptor's source is a man aged 50 to 60 with head and neck cancer. In this chain, TRBV6-5 is recombined with TRBJ2-7, and 7 bases in between align with TRBD2. Sequencing was done on a sample of PBMCs. The DNA sequence is given as TGTGCCAGCAGTTACTCGGGACCGGGAGGCGAGCAGTACTTC. This gives the protein CASSYSGPGGEQYF.